Presented here are 31 T cell receptor beta chains from one specimen sequenced in a study of cytomegalovirus exposure and HLA in healthy donors (dated by TCRdb to 2016 to 2017). The library came from the immunoSEQ multiplex PCR assay. For the multiplex PCR, a mixture combining 60 forward primers for TCR Vbeta segments and 13 reverse primers for TCR Jbeta segments was used. TCRdb obtained this table from immuneACCESS and retained in-frame rearrangements with V and J assigned. These tables miss some clones; where compared with another copy, unresolved V genes account for less than half of the shortfall, and the remainder is unexplained. This sample has some 110,000 clones in its table, and approximately 77% of those were observed once. About 5% of the sample goes to the ten largest clones. The material sequenced was PBMCs. These receptors came from a man aged 50 to 59 in good health and CMV-seropositive.

In DNA, the CDR3 is TGTGCCAGCAGGTTGGCCGGGACAGAGTATGGCTACACCTTC. Residues: CASRLAGTEYGYTF. The V gene is TRBV2, the J gene TRBJ1-2, with TRBD1 matching over 7 bases. This CDR3 region has 14 residues. V lost 6 bases to trimming and J lost 5 bases; unmatched junction nucleotides: 9. The V gene's germline CDR1 is SNHLY and CDR2 FYNNEI.

The chain employs TRBV6-1 and TRBJ2-1; a weak D match, TRBD2 (6 bases). This CDR3 is built from 14 residues. The V end lost 9 bases, the J end lost 0 bases, and 12 bases lay between the germline ends. Germline lookup yields CDR1 MNHNS and CDR2 SASEGT. The CDR3 here is CASKAGSSYNEQFF. CDR3 bases: TGTGCCAGTAAAGCGGGCAGCTCCTACAATGAGCAGTTCTTC.

Comment on this clone: No conserved phenylalanine or tryptophan ends this CDR3, so it is likely a read error. V is TRBV19 and J is TRBJ1-5; D is uncertain. CDR1 and CDR2 from the germline V gene are LNHDA and SQIVND (reference sequence). This CDR3 comprises 16 residues. V lost 7 bases and J lost 3, with 19 bases in between. Here the CDR3 DNA reads TGTGCCAGTACACCCCTTAACGGAGGAATCAATCAGCCCCAGCATGTT. Translating gives CASTPLNGGINQPQHV.

This sequence joins TRBV7-6 and TRBJ1-3; TRBD1 aligns across 9 bases. The CDR3 covers 16 residues. Germline V gives CDR1 SGHVS, CDR2 FNYEAQ. V trimming: 1 base; J trimming: 2 bases; junction bases outside the gene matches: 3. CDR3 nucleotide sequence: TGTGCCAGCAGCTTAGGGGACAGGGCGGCTGGAAACACCATATATTTT. The encoded protein is CASSLGDRAAGNTIYF.

The J gene is TRBJ1-1, the V gene TRBV19, with no clear D. The length of the CDR3 is 13 residues. V lost 6 bases, J lost 0 bases, and 8 bases lay in between. Germline CDR1 and CDR2: LNHDA and SQIVND (reference sequence). The CDR3 DNA follows: TGTGCCAGTAGAGAGGGCATGAACACTGAAGCTTTCTTT. Amino acids: CASREGMNTEAFF. The variable domain in full, completed from reference TRBV19 and TRBJ1-1, reads DGGITQSPKYLFRKEGQNVTLSCEQNLNHDAMYWYRQDPGQGLRLIYYSQIVNDFQKGDIAEGYSVSREKKESFPLTVTSAQKNPTAFYLCASREGMNTEAFFGQGTRLTVV.

Note on this clone: The conserved phenylalanine or tryptophan is not found at the CDR3 terminus, so this likely reflects a read error. No DNA is shown, since the ends of the CDR3 on it are uncertain; the CDR3 is the one TCRdb lists. The gene calls are TRBV21-1 and TRBJ1-2; whether TRBD1, the table's D call, matches the DNA was not checked. TRBV21-1 is recorded as a pseudogene. The CDR3 contains 11 residues when both ends are counted. The CDR3 sequence: CASSSLRGRPV.

This clone was counted only a few times. The rearrangement links TRBV7-9 to TRBJ1-1; weak D call: TRBD1 (5 bases). V gave up 1 base and J gave up 0 bases, with 9 bases separating them. The CDR3 spans 15 residues. Germline CDR1 and CDR2: SEHNR and FQNEAQ (reference sequence). For the CDR3, the DNA is TGTGCCAGCAGCTTAGTTACAGGTATGAACACTGAAGCTTTCTTT. This sequence encodes CASSLVTGMNTEAFF.

This chain joins TRBV4-1 and TRBJ2-3; tentatively, D is TRBD2 (5 bases). Germline CDR1 MGHRA, CDR2 YSYEKL. This CDR3 has 15 amino acids. Trimming removed 1 base at V and 1 base at J, with 9 bases between. CDR3 in amino acids: CASSQGWRGTDTQYF. The CDR3 bases are TGCGCCAGCAGCCAAGGCTGGCGGGGCACAGATACGCAGTATTTT.

The rearrangement links TRBV6-1 to TRBJ2-3; perhaps TRBD1 as D (6 bases). Trimming took off 4 bases at V and 4 bases at J, with 18 bases between the two ends. The CDR3 consists of 16 residues. Germline CDR1 is MNHNS and CDR2 is SASEGT. CDR3 bases: TGTGCCAGCAGTGTCTCGACAGGCCAAAAACCAGATACGCAGTATTTT. This encodes CASSVSTGQKPDTQYF.

V gene TRBV18 combines with J gene TRBJ1-2; 8 bases line up with TRBD1. CDR1 and CDR2 (germline): KGHSH, LQKENI. V trimming: 5 bases; J trimming: 8 bases; junction bases outside the gene matches: 10. The length of the CDR3 is 14 residues. DNA of the CDR3: TGTGCCAGCTCAACTACGGGACAGGTGATAGGCTACACCTTC. Amino acid sequence: CASSTTGQVIGYTF.

V usage is TRBV6-5 and J usage is TRBJ2-4; maybe TRBD1 (6 bases). The CDR3 is 13 amino acids. V dropped 6 bases and J dropped 1 base, with 7 bases sitting between them. Germline CDR1 is MNHEY and CDR2 is SVGAGI. Here the CDR3 reads CASRQGAKNIQYF. The CDR3 nucleotides read TGTGCCAGCAGGCAGGGGGCCAAAAACATTCAGTACTTC.

The chain couples TRBV19 to TRBJ1-2; no firm D call. Looked up from germline, CDR1 is LNHDA and CDR2 is SQIVND (reference sequence). CDR3 length: 15 amino acids. The germline V and J ends were trimmed by 1 base and 4 bases, with 13 bases remaining between them. The CDR3 coding sequence is TGTGCCAGTAGTATAGGGTTTCGGGGAAGCTATGGCTACACCTTC. It yields the protein CASSIGFRGSYGYTF. The whole variable domain, filled in from reference TRBV19 and TRBJ1-2, reads DGGITQSPKYLFRKEGQNVTLSCEQNLNHDAMYWYRQDPGQGLRLIYYSQIVNDFQKGDIAEGYSVSREKKESFPLTVTSAQKNPTAFYLCASSIGFRGSYGYTFGSGTRLTVV.

The CDR3 loop is CASSRSTGASSYEQYF. The CDR3 DNA reads as TGCGCCAGCAGCCGGAGTACAGGGGCGAGCTCCTACGAGCAGTACTTC. The rearrangement links TRBV5-1 to TRBJ2-7; 7 bases agree with TRBD1. The germline CDR1 and CDR2 sequences are SGHRS and YFSETQ. V gave up 4 bases and J gave up 0 bases; unmatched junction bases: 10. The length of the CDR3 is 16 residues.

Only a few counts were recorded for this clone. V usage is TRBV5-6 and J usage is TRBJ1-1; 8 bases match TRBD1. V lost 2 bases and J lost 8; bases outside the gene matches: 5. This CDR3 is 13 amino acids long. Germline CDR1 reads SGHDT; CDR2 reads YYEEEE. CDR3 bases: TGTGCCAGCAGCTTTAGGGACAGGACCGAAGCTTTCTTT. Translated: CASSFRDRTEAFF.

The CDR3: CASSLGRYYGYTF. The CDR3 DNA reads as TGCGCCAGCAGCTTAGGCAGGTACTATGGCTACACCTTC. The V and J genes are TRBV4-1 and TRBJ1-2; no reliable D call. CDR3 length: 13 amino acids. Trimming shortened V by 5 bases and J by 3 bases, and 10 bases separated the two germline ends. Germline V gene sequence: CDR1 MGHRA, CDR2 YSYEKL.

This clone was counted between two and nine times. A read error may produce the germline difference seen at one junction end. V and J are TRBV4-1 and TRBJ2-7; 7 bases align to TRBD2. The CDR3 is 13 amino acids. The germline V gene encodes CDR1 MGHRA and CDR2 YSYEKL. The CDR3 here is CASSQVISGRVDF. Written as DNA, the CDR3 is TGCGCCAGCAGCCAAGTGATTAGCGGGCGAGTGGACTTC.

The J gene is TRBJ1-2, the V gene TRBV6-5; a possible D gene is TRBD1 (5 bases). Trimming stripped 3 bases from V and 0 bases from J, with 11 bases between. The CDR3 runs 15 residues. The germline gives CDR1 MNHEY, CDR2 SVGAGI. CDR3 DNA: TGTGCCAGCAGTTATGGGGGGTGGGCTAACTATGGCTACACCTTC. Protein product: CASSYGGWANYGYTF.

The rearrangement uses TRBV5-6 and TRBJ2-4, with D possibly matching TRBD1 (6 bases). The CDR3 runs 16 residues. The V and J ends lost 4 bases and 0 bases respectively, with 14 bases between them. Germline V lookup: CDR1 SGHDT, CDR2 YYEEEE. The chain's CDR3 is CASSIDRRVAKNIQYF. The CDR3 coding sequence is TGTGCCAGCAGCATCGACAGGCGGGTAGCCAAAAACATTCAGTACTTC.

The chain combines TRBV19 with TRBJ1-6; no reliable D call. Germline V gene lookup returns CDR1 LNHDA and CDR2 SQIVND (reference sequence). The CDR3 is 15 residues long. Trimming stripped 3 bases from V and 8 bases from J, with 14 bases between. CDR3 region: CASSMKLMLYSPLHF. For the CDR3, the DNA is TGTGCCAGTAGTATGAAGCTGATGCTCTATTCACCCCTCCACTTT.

The chain carries TRBV10-1 and TRBJ1-3; D might be TRBD1 (5 bases). In germline, CDR1 is WNHNN, CDR2 SYGVQD (reference sequence). The ends were cut back, 2 bases at V and 4 bases at J, with 9 bases in the middle. The CDR3 consists of 14 residues. In DNA form, the CDR3 reads TGCGCCAGCAGTGAGGACAGCCTCGGAAACACCATATATTTT. Residues: CASSEDSLGNTIYF.

A word on this clone: The identical CDR3 is also encoded by other nucleotide sequences in the sample. The chain combines TRBV28 with TRBJ1-2; no firm D call. The CDR3 loop spans 11 amino acids. Germline V gene data show CDR1 as MDHEN and CDR2 as SYDVKM. Trimming took off 6 bases at V and 2 bases at J, with 4 bases between the two ends. CDR3 coding DNA: TGTGCCAGCAGGCAGAACTATGGCTACACCTTC. As protein: CASRQNYGYTF.

The CDR3 loop reads CASSQGLDRAGVEQYF. The CDR3, as DNA: TGCGCCAGCAGCCAAGGGCTGGACAGGGCTGGCGTCGAGCAGTACTTC. V is TRBV4-3 and J is TRBJ2-7, with 8 bases identical to TRBD1. CDR3 length: 16 amino acids. The germline gives CDR1 LGHNA, CDR2 YSLEER. The V gene end was trimmed by 1 base and the J gene end by 6 bases; junction bases not matched to a gene: 11.

The chain couples TRBV7-9 to TRBJ2-1, with 13 bases matching TRBD2. The CDR3 has 15 residues. The V gene's germline CDR1 is SEHNR and CDR2 FQNEAQ (reference sequence). Losses at the gene ends were 4 bases for V and 6 bases for J; bases not matched to a gene: 3. CDR3 sequence reads: CASSSGLAGVNEQFF. In DNA form, the CDR3 reads TGTGCCAGCAGCTCAGGACTAGCGGGAGTCAATGAGCAGTTCTTC.

The chain is built from TRBV6-1 and TRBJ1-3, with a weak D call TRBD1 (6 bases). V lost 4 bases to trimming and J lost 2 bases, with 9 bases between them. CDR1 MNHNS and CDR2 SASEGT come from the germline V gene. The CDR3 totals 14 residues. CDR3: CASSATGTGNTIYF. Here the CDR3 DNA reads TGTGCCAGCAGTGCTACAGGGACTGGAAACACCATATATTTT.

J is TRBJ2-7 and V is TRBV2; TRBD2 aligns across 8 bases. The V gene end was trimmed by 4 bases and the J gene end by 3 bases; junction bases not matched to a gene: 23. This CDR3 spans 20 amino acids. The germline V gene encodes CDR1 SNHLY and CDR2 FYNNEI. In DNA, the CDR3 is TGTGCCAGCAGTGCCCGTACACCGGGACTAGTACGGACGATGGGCTACGAGCAGTACTTC. Its translation is CASSARTPGLVRTMGYEQYF.

V is TRBV2 and J is TRBJ2-2, with D unresolved. Germline loops: CDR1 SNHLY, CDR2 FYNNEI. The CDR3 totals 11 residues. V shed 7 bases and J shed 10 bases, with 10 bases lying between them. DNA for the CDR3: TGTGCCAGCAAATCATACTTGGAGCTGTTTTTT. Translation: CASKSYLELFF.

The chain combines TRBV5-5 with TRBJ1-4, with D uncertain. Germline values: CDR1 SGHKS, CDR2 YYEKEE (reference sequence). This CDR3 region has 17 residues. Trimming cost V 3 bases and J 2 bases, with 17 bases left between them. CDR3 sequence reads: CASSSSSAGRTNEKLFF. CDR3 nucleotide sequence: TGTGCCAGCAGCTCCTCTAGCGCGGGGAGGACTAATGAAAAACTGTTTTTT.

The chain joins TRBV19 to TRBJ1-2; possible D gene TRBD1, 5 bases. The CDR3 totals 14 residues. The ends were cut back, 0 bases at V and 8 bases at J, with 13 bases in the middle. CDR1 and CDR2 (germline): LNHDA, SQIVND (reference sequence). The CDR3 DNA is TGTGCCAGTAGTATAGAGGAGACAGCGGGGGGCTACACCTTC. Translation: CASSIEETAGGYTF. Combining the CDR3 with reference TRBV19 and TRBJ1-2 gives the whole variable domain DGGITQSPKYLFRKEGQNVTLSCEQNLNHDAMYWYRQDPGQGLRLIYYSQIVNDFQKGDIAEGYSVSREKKESFPLTVTSAQKNPTAFYLCASSIEETAGGYTFGSGTRLTVV.

The table lists this clone with a few counts. The chain has TRBV30 and TRBJ1-5, with 7 bases that match TRBD1. Germline V gene sequence: CDR1 GTSNPN, CDR2 SVGIG (reference sequence). V was clipped by 3 bases and J by 2 bases; unmatched bases: 4. This CDR3 region has 14 residues. The CDR3 here is CAWSRDRGNQPQHF. The CDR3, as DNA: TGTGCCTGGAGCCGAGACAGGGGCAATCAGCCCCAGCATTTT.

In its sample, this clone was seen a few times. The chain is built from TRBV15 and TRBJ2-5; 12 bases agree with TRBD2. J was trimmed by 1 base and V by 3 bases; bases with no gene match: 12. CDR1 and CDR2 (germline): LNHNV, YYDKDF (reference sequence). The CDR3 loop spans 19 amino acids. CDR3 bases: TGTGCCACCAGCAGGGGTGGCCTAGCGGGAGGGCTGAGCCAAGAGACCCAGTACTTC. Its protein product is CATSRGGLAGGLSQETQYF.

This chain joins TRBV18 and TRBJ1-1, with a possible D match to TRBD1 (6 bases). This CDR3 comprises 12 residues. Deletions cut 6 bases from V and 7 bases from J, with 12 bases between. CDR1 is KGHSH and CDR2 is LQKENI in the germline V gene. The DNA of the CDR3 is TGTGCCAGCTCCCCAGGACAGTTTGAAGCTTTCTTT. Amino acids: CASSPGQFEAFF. Together with reference TRBV18 and TRBJ1-1, the CDR3 gives the full variable domain: NAGVMQNPRHLVRRRGQEARLRCSPMKGHSHVYWYRQLPEEGLKFMVYLQKENIIDESGMPKERFSAEFPKEGPSILRIQQVVRGDSAAYFCASSPGQFEAFFGQGTRLTVV.